Each of the 13 T cell receptor beta chains below was sequenced from the same sample in a study of CD4 T cells in relation to SARS-CoV-2 and coronaviruses. Before the COVID-19 pandemic, during about 2011-2019, CD4+ T cells were taken from unexposed donors. Isolation of CD4+ T cells took place after around eleven days in culture. The protocol was immunoSEQ multiplex PCR, while the TCRdb copy is restricted to in-frame clones and leaves out a portion. The sample has some 30,000 clones; 76% are singletons. Their antigen targets remain unknown. The sequenced material came from CD4+ T cells from PBMCs, cultured in vitro. These receptors were taken from a human donor in good health.

This clone was detected only once. The rearrangement uses TRBV29-1 and TRBJ1-2, with 8 bases aligning to TRBD1. The CDR3 has 13 residues. CDR1 and CDR2 from the germline V gene are SQVTM and ANQGSEA. As DNA, the CDR3 is TGCAGTCCTGAGGACAGGGTTAACTATGGCTACACCTTC. It codes for CSPEDRVNYGYTF.

This chain joins TRBV5-1 and TRBJ1-1; TRBD1 aligns across 9 bases. The CDR3 contains 15 residues. With 7 bases clipped from V and 1 base from J, the junction kept 8 bases outside the gene matches. Germline V gene data show CDR1 as SGHRS and CDR2 as YFSETQ. CDR3 nucleotides: TGCGCCAGCCGGGAAACAGGGGGCTGGAACACTGAAGCTTTCTTT. As protein: CASRETGGWNTEAFF.

The chain employs TRBV27 and TRBJ1-1; D not resolved. The V end lost 10 bases, the J end lost 4 bases, and 22 bases lay between the germline ends. This CDR3 has 15 amino acids. The germline V gene encodes CDR1 MNHEY and CDR2 SMNVEV (reference sequence). The CDR3 DNA reads as TGTGCCACTAGGTATTCCTGGGGAGGGAGCACTGAAGCTTTCTTT. As protein: CATRYSWGGSTEAFF.

The V gene is TRBV30, the J gene TRBJ2-7; D might be TRBD1 or TRBD2, each matching 7 bases. Germline CDR1 is GTSNPN and CDR2 is SVGIG (reference sequence). The CDR3 totals 12 residues. V was clipped by 7 bases and J by 4 bases, with 14 bases between them. Written as DNA, the CDR3 is TGTGCCTCCGACAGGGAGGGTTACGAGCAGTACTTC. Residues: CASDREGYEQYF.

The V and J genes are TRBV5-5 and TRBJ1-2; 7 positions agree with TRBD1. CDR3 length: 14 amino acids. Germline CDR1 is SGHKS and CDR2 is YYEKEE (reference sequence). After removal of 0 bases from V and 5 bases from J, the junction contained 4 bases not matched to a gene. The CDR3 sequence is CASSLALQGYGYTF. The CDR3 DNA sequence: TGTGCCAGCAGCTTGGCTTTACAGGGGTATGGCTACACCTTC.

The sample holds a few counts of this clone. The chain joins TRBV3-1 (or the pseudogene TRBV3-2) to TRBJ2-7; 10 bases line up with TRBD1. The CDR3 consists of 15 residues. Germline CDR1 and CDR2: LGHDT and YNNKEL (reference sequence). J gave up 5 bases and V 6 bases, and 10 bases lay outside the gene matches. The CDR3 region is CASSPPGQGPNEQYF. The DNA for the CDR3 is TGTGCCAGCAGTCCCCCGGGACAGGGGCCAAACGAGCAGTACTTC.

This chain uses TRBV5-6 with TRBJ1-2; a possible D gene is TRBD1 (5 bases). V lost 3 bases to trimming and J lost 4 bases, with 19 bases between them. CDR1 SGHDT and CDR2 YYEEEE come from the germline V gene. This CDR3 has 16 residues. The CDR3 DNA sequence: TGTGCCAGCAGCTCTGTTACCGGGACGGCACTCTATGGCTACACCTTC. Its protein is CASSSVTGTALYGYTF.

The chain joins TRBV6-5 to TRBJ2-4; D possibly uses TRBD1 or TRBD2 (5 bases each). Germline-derived CDR1 and CDR2 are MNHEY and SVGAGI. Deletions cut 1 base from V and 8 bases from J, with 9 bases between. This CDR3 region has 13 residues. The CDR3 DNA reads TGTGCCAGCAGTTACTTGAGGGGTGACATTCAGTACTTC. The encoded protein is CASSYLRGDIQYF.

This clone was counted a few times. The chain links TRBV7-2 to TRBJ1-5, with 8 bases matching TRBD1. Germline V gene sequence: CDR1 SGHTA, CDR2 FQGNSA. V lost 1 base to trimming and J lost 3 bases; unmatched junction nucleotides: 5. The length of the CDR3 is 16 residues. The CDR3 DNA reads TGTGCCAGCAGCTTAGGGCTACAGGGGGACAATCAGCCCCAGCATTTT. Translated, it gives CASSLGLQGDNQPQHF.

The rearrangement links TRBV19 to TRBJ2-5; perhaps TRBD2 as D (6 bases). From germline, CDR1 is LNHDA and CDR2 SQIVND (reference sequence). V was trimmed by 7 bases and J by 1 base, leaving 16 bases between them. The CDR3 contains 15 residues. This CDR3 reads CASTKGGDSQETQYF. The CDR3 region has the DNA TGTGCCAGTACGAAGGGCGGGGATTCCCAAGAGACCCAGTACTTC.

The rearrangement links TRBV29-1 to TRBJ2-7; TRBD1 matches at 8 bases. Trimming cost V 5 bases and J 6 bases; bases outside gene matches: 9. In germline, CDR1 is SQVTM, CDR2 ANQGSEA. The CDR3 extends over 13 amino acids. The DNA of the CDR3 is TGCAGCGTTCCGGGCAGGGGGCGAGGCGAGCAGTACTTC. Its protein is CSVPGRGRGEQYF.

The genes are TRBV5-1 and TRBJ2-3; no clear D. The CDR3 has 16 amino acids. The ends were cut back, 0 bases at V and 0 bases at J, with 11 bases in the middle. Germline V CDR1 and CDR2: SGHRS, YFSETQ. CDR3 amino acids: CASSLGRGPSTDTQYF. In nucleotides, the CDR3 is TGCGCCAGCAGCTTGGGTCGAGGCCCTAGCACAGATACGCAGTATTTT.

The chain is built from TRBV7-2 and TRBJ1-6; D perhaps matches TRBD1 (5 bases). Germline lookup yields CDR1 SGHTA and CDR2 FQGNSA. The CDR3 loop spans 17 amino acids. With 5 bases removed from V and 6 bases from J, the gap between germline ends came to 20 bases. Written as DNA, the CDR3 is TGTGCCAGCAGCCCTAACACCCGCCCAGGGCTTAATTCACCCCTCCACTTT. Translation gives CASSPNTRPGLNSPLHF.